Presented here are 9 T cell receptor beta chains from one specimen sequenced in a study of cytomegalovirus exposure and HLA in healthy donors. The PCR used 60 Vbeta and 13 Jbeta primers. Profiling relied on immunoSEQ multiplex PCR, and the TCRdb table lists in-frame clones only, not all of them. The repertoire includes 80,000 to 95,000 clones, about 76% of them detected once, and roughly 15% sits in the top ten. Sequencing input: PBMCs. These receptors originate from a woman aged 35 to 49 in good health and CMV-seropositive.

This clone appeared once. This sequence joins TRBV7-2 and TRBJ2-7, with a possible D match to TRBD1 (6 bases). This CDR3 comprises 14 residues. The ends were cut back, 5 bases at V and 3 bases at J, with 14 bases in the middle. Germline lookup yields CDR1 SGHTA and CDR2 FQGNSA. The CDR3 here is CASSEDSAFYEQYF. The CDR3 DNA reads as TGTGCCAGCAGCGAGGACAGCGCCTTCTACGAGCAGTACTTC.

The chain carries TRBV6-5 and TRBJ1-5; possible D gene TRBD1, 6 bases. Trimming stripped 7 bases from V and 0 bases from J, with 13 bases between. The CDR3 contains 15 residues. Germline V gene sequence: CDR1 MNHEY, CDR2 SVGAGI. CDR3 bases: TGTGCCAGCAAAGGACAGTCCTCTAGCAATCAGCCCCAGCATTTT. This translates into CASKGQSSSNQPQHF.

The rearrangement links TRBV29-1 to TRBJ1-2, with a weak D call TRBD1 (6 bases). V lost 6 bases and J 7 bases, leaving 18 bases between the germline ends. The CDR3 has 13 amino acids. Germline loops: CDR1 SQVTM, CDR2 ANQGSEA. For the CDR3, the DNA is TGCAGCGTGAGGGACATCCAGGGTCCTGGCTACACCTTC. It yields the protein CSVRDIQGPGYTF. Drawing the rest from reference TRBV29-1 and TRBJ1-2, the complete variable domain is SAVISQKPSRDICQRGTSLTIQCQVDSQVTMMFWYRQQPGQSLTLIATANQGSEATYESGFVIDKFPISRPNLTFSTLTVSNMSPEDSSIYLCSVRDIQGPGYTFGSGTRLTVV.

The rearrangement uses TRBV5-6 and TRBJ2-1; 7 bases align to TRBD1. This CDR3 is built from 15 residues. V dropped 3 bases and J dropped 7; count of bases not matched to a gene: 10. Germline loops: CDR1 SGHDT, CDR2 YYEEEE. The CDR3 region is CASSSDRVPVNEQFF. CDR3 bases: TGTGCCAGCAGCTCCGACAGGGTCCCTGTGAATGAGCAGTTCTTC.

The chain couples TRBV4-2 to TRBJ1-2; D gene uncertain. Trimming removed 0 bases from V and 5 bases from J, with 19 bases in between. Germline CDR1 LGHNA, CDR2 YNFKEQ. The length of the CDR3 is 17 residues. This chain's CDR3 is CASSQESSGSGWYGYTF. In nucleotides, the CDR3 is TGTGCCAGCAGCCAAGAATCTTCCGGGTCGGGTTGGTATGGCTACACCTTC.

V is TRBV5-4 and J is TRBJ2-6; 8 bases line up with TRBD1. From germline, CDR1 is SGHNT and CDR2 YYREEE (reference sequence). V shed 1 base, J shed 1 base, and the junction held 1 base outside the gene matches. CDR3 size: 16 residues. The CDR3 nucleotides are TGTGCCAGCAGCTTGCAGGGGGCGTCTGGGGCCAACGTCCTGACTTTC. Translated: CASSLQGASGANVLTF. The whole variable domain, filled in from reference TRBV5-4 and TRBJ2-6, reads ETGVTQSPTHLIKTRGQQVTLRCSSQSGHNTVSWYQQALGQGPQFIFQYYREEENGRGNFPPRFSGLQFPNYSSELNVNALELDDSALYLCASSLQGASGANVLTFGAGSRLTVL.

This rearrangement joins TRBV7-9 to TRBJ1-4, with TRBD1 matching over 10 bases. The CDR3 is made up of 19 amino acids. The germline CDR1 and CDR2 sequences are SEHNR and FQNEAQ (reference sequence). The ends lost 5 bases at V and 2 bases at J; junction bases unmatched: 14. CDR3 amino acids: CASSIRLRQGAKTNEKLFF. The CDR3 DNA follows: TGTGCCAGCAGCATAAGACTCAGACAGGGGGCGAAGACTAATGAAAAACTGTTTTTT.

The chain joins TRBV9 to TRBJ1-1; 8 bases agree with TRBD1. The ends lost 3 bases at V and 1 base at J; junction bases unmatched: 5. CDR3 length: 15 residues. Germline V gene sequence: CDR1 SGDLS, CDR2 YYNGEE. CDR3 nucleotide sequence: TGTGCCAGCAGCGGGGGGGACAGGAGGAACACTGAAGCTTTCTTT. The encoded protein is CASSGGDRRNTEAFF.

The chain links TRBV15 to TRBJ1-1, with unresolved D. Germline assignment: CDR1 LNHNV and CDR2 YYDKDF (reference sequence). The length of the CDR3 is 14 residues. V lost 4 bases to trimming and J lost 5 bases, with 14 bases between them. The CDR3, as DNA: TGTGCCACCAGCATTACAGTGTTTGGGACTGAAGCTTTCTTT. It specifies CATSITVFGTEAFF.